There are many counts of the clone carrying this T cell receptor (beta chain). Its antigen is not identified. The data stem from a study of neoadjuvant anti-PD-1 for oral cavity cancer. For the study at large: Patients without progression received a fourth nivolumab dose around day 43, then surgical resection on days 50-56.

The time point was: after neoadjuvant nivolumab, at surgical resection. Study findings and constraints: Larger post-treatment preexisting tumor clones tracked with greater tumor shrinkage.

Survey sequencing of tumors mostly used 4.5 to 5 ug DNA, two replicates. Data came from immunoSEQ multiplex PCR; TCRdb stores just in-frame clones and leaves some out. The table has tens of thousands of clones, 20% to 30% seen once; the top ten hold 15% to 20%. Germline CDR1 reads MNHNY; CDR2 reads SVGAGI (reference sequence). Trimming took off 7 bases at V and 9 bases at J, with 13 bases between the two ends. This CDR3 comprises 12 residues. The sequencing here drew on tumor tissue, taken after nivolumab (anti-PD-1) treatment. This receptor was taken from a person between 40 and 85 years old with oral cavity squamous cell carcinoma. J is TRBJ2-1 and V is TRBV6-6; TRBD2 might be the D (6 bases). The CDR3 DNA follows: TGTGCCAGCATGGGGGGTCTGGGTGAGCAGTTCTTC. Protein sequence: CASMGGLGEQFF.